What follows are 14 T cell receptor beta chains derived from one specimen sequenced in a study of blood T cell repertoires in COVID-19. This table comes from immunoSEQ multiplex PCR, and its TCRdb copy is limited to in-frame clones, with some not included. In the table there are 300,000 to 350,000 clones, around 90% of which are singletons. Sequenced input: peripheral blood. The receptors come from a young woman with COVID-19, enrolled during active disease.

V is TRBV30 and J is TRBJ1-3; D is unresolved. Trimming removed 2 bases at V and 4 bases at J, with 15 bases between. Germline CDR1 reads GTSNPN; CDR2 reads SVGIG (reference sequence). This CDR3 region has 15 residues. CDR3 loop: CAWSIFRGDGNTIYF. As DNA, the CDR3 is TGTGCCTGGAGTATTTTCAGAGGAGACGGAAACACCATATATTTT.

The gene calls are TRBV24-1 and TRBJ2-2, with 10 bases identical to TRBD2. Trimming cost V 1 base and J 6 bases; bases outside gene matches: 4. CDR3 length: 16 amino acids. Per germline, CDR1 KGHDR and CDR2 SFDVKD. The CDR3 protein is CATSDFPSGRSGELFF. DNA for the CDR3: TGTGCCACCAGTGATTTTCCTAGCGGGAGATCCGGGGAGCTGTTTTTT.

The chain employs TRBV27 and TRBJ2-2; the match to TRBD2 covers 10 bases. The CDR3 is made up of 15 amino acids. J lost 5 bases, V lost 0 bases, and 0 bases had no gene match. The V gene's germline CDR1 is MNHEY and CDR2 SMNVEV (reference sequence). CDR3 in amino acids: CASSLSSGGTGELFF. The CDR3 bases are TGTGCCAGCAGTTTATCTAGCGGGGGGACCGGGGAGCTGTTTTTT.

The chain uses TRBV19 and TRBJ1-1; the match to TRBD1 covers 9 bases. The CDR3 runs 16 residues. CDR1 is LNHDA, CDR2 SQIVND, per germline (reference sequence). V was clipped by 1 base and J by 3 bases; unmatched bases: 6. CDR3 sequence: CASSIVPGQGDTEAFF. CDR3 bases: TGTGCCAGTAGTATAGTTCCGGGACAGGGTGACACTGAAGCTTTCTTT.

The chain has TRBV18 and TRBJ1-4; TRBD1 matches 10 bases. The CDR3 runs 14 residues. Germline V gene data show CDR1 as KGHSH and CDR2 as LQKENI. Trimming cost V 3 bases and J 6 bases; bases outside gene matches: 1. The CDR3 sequence is CASSPGTGDEKLFF. Here the CDR3 DNA reads TGTGCCAGCTCACCGGGGACAGGGGATGAAAAACTGTTTTTT.

In DNA, the CDR3 is TGTGCCAGCACCGGACAGGGTAAGGGGAACACTGAAGCTTTCTTT. Its protein is CASTGQGKGNTEAFF. The chain combines TRBV6-4 with TRBJ1-1; 8 bases map to TRBD1. The CDR3 loop spans 15 amino acids. CDR1 is MRHNA and CDR2 is SNTAGT in the germline V gene. Germline trimming cut 7 bases from V and 1 base from J; bases unmatched to any gene: 8.

The chain has TRBV10-3 and TRBJ2-5; 7 bases are shared with TRBD2. Unmatched junction bases numbered 5, after V lost 0 bases and J lost 4 bases. Per germline, CDR1 ENHRY and CDR2 SYGVKD. The CDR3 length is 15 residues. The CDR3 sequence: CAISESTLAGETQYF. The DNA of the CDR3 is TGTGCCATCAGTGAGTCGACCTTAGCGGGAGAGACCCAGTACTTC.

The chain couples TRBV7-6 to TRBJ2-7; 9 bases agree with TRBD2. In germline, CDR1 is SGHVS, CDR2 FNYEAQ. This CDR3 has 15 amino acids. The ends lost 2 bases at V and 3 bases at J; junction bases unmatched: 5. CDR3 nucleotide sequence: TGTGCCAGCAGCTTACAGCCGACTAGCGGCTACGAGCAGTACTTC. This codes for CASSLQPTSGYEQYF.

This rearrangement joins TRBV6-5 to TRBJ1-3; 7 bases line up with TRBD1. Germline V lookup: CDR1 MNHEY, CDR2 SVGAGI. The CDR3 totals 15 residues. Trimming cost V 2 bases and J 2 bases; bases outside gene matches: 3. The CDR3 reads CASSYATGAGNTIYF. CDR3 bases: TGTGCCAGCAGTTACGCCACAGGGGCTGGAAACACCATATATTTT.

The CDR3 nucleotides are TGTGCCAGCTCTCCCTCTCGAGCGGGAGGGCCGGAGAATGAGCAGTTCTTC. Its protein product is CASSPSRAGGPENEQFF. The J gene is TRBJ2-1, the V gene TRBV18; TRBD2 matches at 10 bases. Germline loops: CDR1 KGHSH, CDR2 LQKENI. This CDR3 region has 17 residues. V trimming: 6 bases; J trimming: 7 bases; junction bases outside the gene matches: 15. The full variable domain, completed using reference TRBV18 and TRBJ2-1, is NAGVMQNPRHLVRRRGQEARLRCSPMKGHSHVYWYRQLPEEGLKFMVYLQKENIIDESGMPKERFSAEFPKEGPSILRIQQVVRGDSAAYFCASSPSRAGGPENEQFFGPGTRLTVL.

The chain links TRBV7-2 to TRBJ2-5, with D possibly being TRBD2 (6 bases). Trimming cost V 5 bases and J 1 base, with 11 bases left between them. The CDR3 totals 14 residues. From germline, CDR1 is SGHTA and CDR2 FQGNSA. The CDR3 DNA follows: TGTGCCAGCAGCGCGGGGTGGACCCAAGAGACCCAGTACTTC. Protein sequence: CASSAGWTQETQYF.

J is TRBJ1-4 and V is TRBV27, with D uncertain. V was pared by 3 bases and J by 5 bases, with 16 bases between. CDR3 length: 16 residues. Germline V gene lookup returns CDR1 MNHEY and CDR2 SMNVEV (reference sequence). CDR3 DNA sequence: TGTGCCAGCAGTTTGAACGGCGGCCTCGAAAATGAAAAACTGTTTTTT. Amino acid sequence: CASSLNGGLENEKLFF.

This rearrangement joins TRBV4-1 to TRBJ2-1; D is ambiguous. The CDR3 runs to 14 residues. Germline V gives CDR1 MGHRA, CDR2 YSYEKL. The V end lost 3 bases, the J end lost 3 bases, and 9 bases lay between the germline ends. The CDR3 spells CASSHPQDYNEQFF. The CDR3 DNA is TGCGCCAGCAGCCATCCTCAGGACTACAATGAGCAGTTCTTC.

About this clone itself: This sample includes further DNA sequences coding for the same CDR3. This chain connects TRBV5-4 to TRBJ2-7; TRBD2 aligns across 12 bases. CDR3 length equals 15 residues. Germline CDR1 is SGHNT and CDR2 is YYREEE (reference sequence). Losses at the gene ends were 4 bases for V and 1 base for J; bases not matched to a gene: 3. In DNA form, the CDR3 reads TGTGCCAGCAGCGGGGGACTAGCGGGTTCCTACGAGCAGTACTTC. Amino acid sequence: CASSGGLAGSYEQYF.